This passage covers 13 T cell receptor beta chains from one sample sequenced in a study of neurological immune-mediated disorders. TCRdb reprocessed the 5' RACE reads with MiXCR, giving one entry per CDR3 protein. Among about 79,000 distinct CDR3 sequences listed, roughly an eighth were seen once. Sequencing was carried out using PBMCs. These receptors all come from a woman in her fifties or sixties in good health.

This clonotype was detected ten times or more. The chain links TRBV5-1 to TRBJ2-7; weak D call: TRBD2 (8 bases). CDR3 length: 15 residues. CDR1 SGHRS and CDR2 YFSETQ come from the germline V gene. Trimming took 3 bases from V and 1 from J, leaving 14 bases between them. DNA for the CDR3: TGCGCCAGCAGCTCGGGGGGGGGACAGTCCTACGAGCAGTACTTC. Translated, it gives CASSSGGGQSYEQYF. Looking up the rest from reference TRBV5-1 and TRBJ2-7 gives the full variable domain: KAGVTQTPRYLIKTRGQQVTLSCSPISGHRSVSWYQQTPGQGLQFLFEYFSETQRNKGNFPGRFSGRQFSNSRSEMNVSTLELGDSALYLCASSSGGGQSYEQYFGPGTRLTVT.

This clonotype was seen more than once but under ten times. This sequence joins TRBV5-1 and TRBJ2-6; D possibly corresponds to TRBD1 (6 bases). This CDR3 has 17 amino acids. Germline CDR1 and CDR2: SGHRS and YFSETQ. V was cut by 4 bases and J by 0 bases, with 14 bases left in between. The CDR3 DNA reads TGCGCCAGCAGCGCACAGGGACCTAGCTCTGGGGCCAACGTCCTGACTTTC. Translating gives CASSAQGPSSGANVLTF.

Ten or more counts support this clonotype. The J gene is TRBJ1-6, the V gene TRBV20-1, with 10 bases aligning to TRBD1. Germline-derived CDR1 and CDR2 are DFQATT and SNEGSKA (reference sequence). This CDR3 comprises 16 residues. After removal of 2 bases from V and 10 bases from J, the junction contained 11 bases not matched to a gene. CDR3 sequence: CSARRGGQGFESPLHF. The DNA of the CDR3 is TGCAGTGCTAGACGAGGGGGACAGGGGTTTGAGTCACCCCTCCACTTT.

This clonotype has at least ten counts. The rearrangement joins TRBV9 to TRBJ2-7, with D unclear. V dropped 3 bases and J dropped 4 bases, with 17 bases sitting between them. Germline V CDR1 and CDR2: SGDLS, YYNGEE. This CDR3 spans 15 amino acids. CDR3 nucleotides: TGTGCCAGCAGCGAAGCTTCGGTCGGGCCGTACGAGCAGTACTTC. Residues: CASSEASVGPYEQYF.

At least ten counts were recorded for this clonotype. J is TRBJ1-3 and V is TRBV7-8; no firm D call. Germline V gives CDR1 SGHVS, CDR2 FQNEAQ. The CDR3 consists of 14 residues. The V gene lost 8 bases and the J gene lost 0 bases, with 11 bases spanning the gap. The CDR3 protein is CASQVTDSGNTIYF. The CDR3 DNA sequence: TGTGCCAGCCAGGTCACTGACTCTGGAAACACCATATATTTT.

This clonotype was recorded at least ten times. The genes are TRBV7-2 and TRBJ2-7, with 8 bases fitting TRBD1. Germline V gene data show CDR1 as SGHTA and CDR2 as FQGNSA. This CDR3 spans 15 amino acids. Unmatched junction bases numbered 8, after V lost 7 bases and J lost 0 bases. CDR3 coding DNA: TGTGCCAGCACCACCGGGACAGGCCTCTCCTACGAGCAGTACTTC. Protein: CASTTGTGLSYEQYF.

This clonotype was detected many times. The chain couples TRBV5-5 to TRBJ2-4, with TRBD1 matching over 7 bases. Germline CDR1 is SGHKS and CDR2 is YYEKEE (reference sequence). Trimming removed 5 bases from V and 8 bases from J; junction bases left unmatched: 13. There are 15 residues in the CDR3. The DNA for the CDR3 is TGTGCCAGCAGTCCGGGACAGTTCATGCTCGACATTCAGTACTTC. Its translation is CASSPGQFMLDIQYF.

In this sample, this clonotype turned up many times. The chain is built from TRBV5-1 and TRBJ1-2; 7 positions match TRBD1. The CDR3 is 16 residues long. Unmatched junction bases numbered 10, after V lost 0 bases and J lost 5 bases. The germline CDR1 and CDR2 sequences are SGHRS and YFSETQ. The CDR3 nucleotides are TGCGCCAGCAGCTTGGATGCGACAGGGAATGCTTATGGCTACACCTTC. It codes for CASSLDATGNAYGYTF.

V gene TRBV3-1 combines with J gene TRBJ1-1; D is ambiguous. Trimming left V 4 bases short and J 0 bases short, with 6 bases between. The CDR3 extends over 13 amino acids. Germline V lookup: CDR1 LGHDT, CDR2 YNNKEL (reference sequence). The CDR3 DNA sequence: TGTGCCAGCAGCCGACTTATGAACACTGAAGCTTTCTTT. The encoded protein is CASSRLMNTEAFF.

This clonotype was detected many times. V is TRBV7-2 and J is TRBJ2-3; unclear D gene. CDR1 and CDR2 from the germline V gene are SGHTA and FQGNSA. V dropped 7 bases and J dropped 0 bases, with 14 bases sitting between them. This CDR3 spans 15 amino acids. CDR3 residues: CASIPRGTSTDTQYF. As DNA, the CDR3 is TGTGCCAGCATCCCACGCGGCACCAGCACAGATACGCAGTATTTT.

This clonotype was counted many times. This CDR3 reads CASSLTRSYTGELFF. The CDR3 DNA sequence: TGTGCCAGCAGTTTAACGCGGTCCTACACCGGGGAGCTGTTTTTT. V and J are TRBV12-3 or TRBV12-4 and TRBJ2-2; no firm D call. Trimming took 2 bases from V and 3 from J, leaving 10 bases between them. The CDR3 has 15 amino acids.

Ten or more counts support this clonotype. V usage is TRBV5-1 and J usage is TRBJ2-7; 8 nucleotides agree with TRBD2. After removal of 4 bases from V and 1 base from J, the junction contained 7 bases not matched to a gene. Germline V gives CDR1 SGHRS, CDR2 YFSETQ. The CDR3 is 15 amino acids. DNA for the CDR3: TGCGCCAGCAGCGCCTCTGGCGGGAGGTCCTACGAGCAGTACTTC. It codes for CASSASGGRSYEQYF. Filled out from reference TRBV5-1 and TRBJ2-7, the complete variable domain reads KAGVTQTPRYLIKTRGQQVTLSCSPISGHRSVSWYQQTPGQGLQFLFEYFSETQRNKGNFPGRFSGRQFSNSRSEMNVSTLELGDSALYLCASSASGGRSYEQYFGPGTRLTVT.

The V call is TRBV5-1, the J call TRBJ1-4, with D hard to call. The CDR3 consists of 14 residues. From germline, CDR1 is SGHRS and CDR2 YFSETQ. V lost 2 bases and J lost 4, with 9 bases in between. This CDR3 reads CASSLRGNNEKLFF. The CDR3 DNA sequence: TGCGCCAGCAGCTTACGAGGGAATAATGAAAAACTGTTTTTT.